The source of this T cell receptor beta chain is a study of OX40 agonist ivuxolimab in advanced cancers. Overall study results and limits: Expanded clones were, on average, more numerous among CD8+ T cells than CD4+. Blood T cells, both CD4+ and CD8+, expanded clonally by week 6 at 0.1 to 3.0 mg/kg.

Generated by immunoSEQ multiplex PCR, the TCRdb table keeps only in-frame clones and is missing some. Of more than 85,000 clones listed, 75% to 95% are singletons. Germline V gene lookup returns CDR1 KGHSH and CDR2 LQKENI. This CDR3 comprises 14 residues. The junction had 5 bases not matched to a gene; V was cut back by 8 bases and J by 0 bases. Concerning this clone itself: Its matching antigen is unknown.

Patients were excluded for autoimmune disease history or systemic immunosuppression. The chain links TRBV18 to TRBJ2-3; 7 positions match TRBD2. Sequenced material: CD4+ or CD8+ T cells sorted from blood, taken in a trial of the OX40 agonist ivuxolimab. The clonotype originates from an adult with an advanced solid tumor such as melanoma, head and neck, liver or kidney cancer. CDR3 region: CASGDYRSTDTQYF. The CDR3 bases are TGTGCCAGCGGGGACTACCGGAGCACAGATACGCAGTATTTT.